This TCR beta chain was captured by sequencing in a study of molecular identifiers for immune sequencing clone quantification. TCRdb called the PCR reads again in MiXCR, with one record for every CDR3 protein. Here the sample spans more than 550,000 distinct CDR3 sequences, 25% being singletons. Sequenced input: naive CD8+ T cells from blood, with Jurkat cell RNA spiked in. Subset defined: FACS-sorted CD8+CD4-CCR7+CD45RA+ naive T cells. This clonotype originated in a human donor in good health. Some libraries in this study had Jurkat cell RNA spiked in.

The DNA for the CDR3 is TGTGCCAGCAGCGAAAGGTCAGATGAGCAGTTCTTC. Its translation: CASSERSDEQFF. The chain carries TRBV25-1 and TRBJ2-1; no definite D call. The CDR3 has 12 amino acids. V dropped 6 bases and J dropped 8 bases, with 11 bases sitting between them. Germline values: CDR1 MGHDK, CDR2 SYGVNS.